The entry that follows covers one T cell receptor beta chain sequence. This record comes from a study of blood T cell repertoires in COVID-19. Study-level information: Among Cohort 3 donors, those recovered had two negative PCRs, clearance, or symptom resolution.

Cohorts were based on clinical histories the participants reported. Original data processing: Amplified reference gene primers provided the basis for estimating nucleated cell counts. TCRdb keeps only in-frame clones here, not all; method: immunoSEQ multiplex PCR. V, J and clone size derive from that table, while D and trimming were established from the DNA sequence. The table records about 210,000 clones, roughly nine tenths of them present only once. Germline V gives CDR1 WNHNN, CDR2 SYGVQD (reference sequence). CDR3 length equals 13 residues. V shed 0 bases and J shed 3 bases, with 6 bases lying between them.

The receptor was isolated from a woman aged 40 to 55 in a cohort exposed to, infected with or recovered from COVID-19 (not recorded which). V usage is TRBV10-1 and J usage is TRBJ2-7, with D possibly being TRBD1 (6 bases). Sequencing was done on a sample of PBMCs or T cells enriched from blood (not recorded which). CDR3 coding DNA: TGCGCCAGCAGTGAGTCGACAGGCTACGAGCAGTACTTC. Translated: CASSESTGYEQYF.